The T cell receptor beta chain under discussion was sequenced for a study of persistence of HIV-infected CD4 T cells. Study observations and caveats: TCR analyses could not target the rare provirus-carrying CMV-responding cells.

The libraries were made with immunoSEQ version 4 in survey mode. TCRdb's copy holds only in-frame clones and misses some; the assay was immunoSEQ multiplex PCR. The sample shows about 9,200 clones, more than 70% of them seen only once. Losses at the gene ends were 4 bases for V and 0 bases for J; bases not matched to a gene: 9. Germline values: CDR1 SGHKS, CDR2 YYEKEE (reference sequence). This CDR3 has 19 amino acids. About this clone itself: Its antigen is not identified.

The stimulus was an HIV-1 Gag 15-mer peptide pool, about 1.1 ug/peptide/mL. Sorting selected CD4+ T cells upregulating both CD40 ligand and CD69. Sequencing was performed on CD4+ T cells sorted from PBMCs after approximately 19-hour stimulation, taken from a patient who received antiretroviral therapy. The TCR sequence derives from an adult woman with HIV who was CMV-seropositive. This sequence joins TRBV5-5 and TRBJ2-6; 11 bases fit TRBD1. CDR3 amino acids: CASSTSWGTGGSGANVLTF. In DNA form, the CDR3 reads TGTGCCAGCAGCACTTCTTGGGGGACAGGGGGCTCTGGGGCCAACGTCCTGACTTTC.